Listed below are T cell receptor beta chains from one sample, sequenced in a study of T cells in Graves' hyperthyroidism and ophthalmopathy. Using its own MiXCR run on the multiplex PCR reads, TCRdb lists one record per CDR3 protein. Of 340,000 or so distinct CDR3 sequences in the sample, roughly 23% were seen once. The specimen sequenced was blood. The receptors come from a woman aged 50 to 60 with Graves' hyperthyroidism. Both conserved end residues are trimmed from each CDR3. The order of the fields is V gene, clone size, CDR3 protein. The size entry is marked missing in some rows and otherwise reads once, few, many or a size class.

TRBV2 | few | ASSERRTGVTEQY
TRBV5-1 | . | ASRGANEKLF
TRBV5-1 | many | ASSAGVNQPQH
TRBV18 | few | ASSPTGGRASYNEQF
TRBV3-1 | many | ASSPWTSGRADTQY
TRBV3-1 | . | ASSQGGQPGNEQF
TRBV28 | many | ASSFASGRSSRGQY
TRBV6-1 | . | ASSETSGIYNGQF
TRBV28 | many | ASSPNRGYEQY
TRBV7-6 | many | ASSLGGTYEQY
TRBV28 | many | ASAGQGGENIQY
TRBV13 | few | ASSFGTGWATGELF
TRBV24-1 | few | ATSDSNVGGRAGEETQY
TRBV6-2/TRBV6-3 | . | ASRRAETNYGYT
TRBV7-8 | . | ASQLQGTSGNTIY
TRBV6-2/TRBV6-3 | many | ASSYSSGADTQY
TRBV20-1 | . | SATDIGTQETQY
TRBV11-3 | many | ASSLVESGELF
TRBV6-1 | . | ASSGRQDGTSGNTIY
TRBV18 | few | ASSPTSPTGARTEAF
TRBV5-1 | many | ASSFPGTGRRTGELF
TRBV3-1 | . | ASSEFSNEQY
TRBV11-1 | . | ANSLGQGVEVEQF
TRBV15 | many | ATSRYPPLDGTNTGELF
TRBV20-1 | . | SAAAPSSYEQY
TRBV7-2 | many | ASSSEWGTGNEQY
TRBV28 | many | ASSYLPQRGGEKLF
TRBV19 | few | ASADRGTSYEQY
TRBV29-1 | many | SVAGGAIAQNEKLF
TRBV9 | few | ASSVTPAGGTDTQY
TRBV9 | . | ASSVGVAGGPSLDEQF
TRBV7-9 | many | ASSLEVGWQLGPSPHSTQY